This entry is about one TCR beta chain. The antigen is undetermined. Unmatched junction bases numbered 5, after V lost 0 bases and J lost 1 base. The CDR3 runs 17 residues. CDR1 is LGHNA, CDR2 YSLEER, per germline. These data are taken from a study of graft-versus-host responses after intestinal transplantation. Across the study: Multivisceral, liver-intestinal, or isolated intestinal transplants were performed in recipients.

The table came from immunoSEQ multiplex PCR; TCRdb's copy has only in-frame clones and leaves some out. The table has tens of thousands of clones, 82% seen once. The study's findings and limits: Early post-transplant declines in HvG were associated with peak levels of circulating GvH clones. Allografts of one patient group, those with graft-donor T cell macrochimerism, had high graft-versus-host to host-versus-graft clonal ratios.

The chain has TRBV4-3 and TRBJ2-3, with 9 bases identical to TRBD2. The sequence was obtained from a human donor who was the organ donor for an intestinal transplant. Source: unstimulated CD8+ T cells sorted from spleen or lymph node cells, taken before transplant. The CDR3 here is CASSQDKKRGGTDTQYF. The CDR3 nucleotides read TGCGCCAGCAGCCAAGATAAAAAGCGGGGGGGCACAGATACGCAGTATTTT.